These 10 T cell receptor beta chains came from one sample sequenced in a study of STAT5B mutations in CD4+ large granular lymphocyte leukemia. TCRdb's copy holds only in-frame clones and misses some; the assay was immunoSEQ multiplex PCR. This table holds 20,000 to 25,000 clones, 82% found once. Sequencing was done on a sample of CD4+ T cells from blood buffy coats. Every receptor here comes from a human donor in good health.

V is TRBV5-6 and J is TRBJ1-5; the match to TRBD1 covers 7 bases. The CDR3 consists of 16 residues. Per germline, CDR1 SGHDT and CDR2 YYEEEE. Trimming cost V 0 bases and J 0 bases; bases outside gene matches: 3. CDR3 DNA: TGTGCCAGCAGCTTGGGGGGACAGTATAGCAATCAGCCCCAGCATTTT. Protein sequence: CASSLGGQYSNQPQHF.

The chain couples TRBV5-6 to TRBJ1-1; D gene ambiguous. The CDR3 is 14 residues long. V was trimmed by 4 bases and J by 0 bases, leaving 10 bases between them. Germline V gives CDR1 SGHDT, CDR2 YYEEEE. The CDR3 loop is CASSGRDMNTEAFF. CDR3 nucleotides: TGTGCCAGCAGCGGCAGAGACATGAACACTGAAGCTTTCTTT.

This rearrangement joins TRBV2 to TRBJ2-5; 7 nucleotides agree with TRBD1. The J call may be in error: the DNA end matches TRBJ2-7 better. CDR1 and CDR2 from the germline V gene are SNHLY and FYNNEI. The CDR3 totals 13 residues. The CDR3 nucleotides read TGTGCCAGCAGTCGGGACAGCGCCTACGAGCAGTACTTC. Protein: CASSRDSAYEQYF.

This chain connects TRBV19 to TRBJ2-2; D is ambiguous. Trimming pared 5 bases from V and 7 bases from J, leaving 8 bases between. This CDR3 is 12 amino acids long. Germline V gene lookup returns CDR1 LNHDA and CDR2 SQIVND (reference sequence). The CDR3 DNA sequence: TGTGCCAGTAGTTTACGAGGCGGGGAGCTGTTTTTT. This translates into CASSLRGGELFF.

This chain joins TRBV7-2 and TRBJ1-2, with D perhaps TRBD1 (5 bases). Germline assignment: CDR1 SGHTA and CDR2 FQGNSA. The ends were cut back, 1 base at V and 7 bases at J, with 10 bases in the middle. This CDR3 contains 13 residues. The DNA of the CDR3 is TGTGCCAGCAGCTTAGTAGGGGCCGGTGGCTACACCTTC. Translated: CASSLVGAGGYTF.

The chain links TRBV10-1 to TRBJ2-1; 9 nucleotides align to TRBD2. Germline assignment: CDR1 WNHNN and CDR2 SYGVQD (reference sequence). J lost 8 bases, V lost 5 bases, and 7 bases had no gene match. The CDR3 loop spans 14 amino acids. CDR3 protein: CASSFGLARDEQFF. The CDR3 nucleotides are TGCGCCAGCAGTTTCGGACTAGCGAGGGATGAGCAGTTCTTC.

The rearrangement uses TRBV7-8 and TRBJ2-3, with D tentatively TRBD1 (5 bases). From germline, CDR1 is SGHVS and CDR2 FQNEAQ. The CDR3 has 15 amino acids. The V gene lost 8 bases and the J gene lost 6 bases, with 21 bases spanning the gap. The CDR3 DNA follows: TGTGCCAGCCTTCAGGGCCTTACCCTCCACGATACGCAGTATTTT. This gives the protein CASLQGLTLHDTQYF.

The rearrangement uses TRBV6-1 and TRBJ1-5, with D possibly matching TRBD1 (6 bases). Germline-derived CDR1 and CDR2 are MNHNS and SASEGT. The V and J ends lost 11 bases and 2 bases respectively, with 19 bases between them. This CDR3 region has 15 residues. In nucleotides, the CDR3 is TGTGCCGCTTGGGGGCAGGGACTGGGCAATCAGCCCCAGCATTTT. It yields the protein CAAWGQGLGNQPQHF.

The chain is built from TRBV19 and TRBJ2-1; the D is unclear. Germline lookup yields CDR1 LNHDA and CDR2 SQIVND (reference sequence). The V end was cut by 0 bases, the J end by 9 bases, with 12 bases between. The CDR3 consists of 14 residues. The CDR3 protein is CASSIDLASTEQFF. Here the CDR3 DNA reads TGTGCCAGTAGTATAGATCTGGCCAGCACTGAGCAGTTCTTC.

The sample holds a few counts of this clone. This rearrangement joins TRBV7-2 to TRBJ1-2; TRBD1 might be the D (5 bases). The CDR3 length is 13 residues. Germline V CDR1 and CDR2: SGHTA, FQGNSA. Deletions cut 3 bases from V and 1 base from J, with 6 bases between. DNA of the CDR3: TGTGCCAGCAGCTTGACAGTTAACTATGGCTACACCTTC. It yields the protein CASSLTVNYGYTF. Looking up the rest from reference TRBV7-2 and TRBJ1-2 gives the full variable domain: GAGVSQSPSNKVTEKGKDVELRCDPISGHTALYWYRQSLGQGLEFLIYFQGNSAPDKSGLPSDRFSAERTGGSVSTLTIQRTQQEDSAVYLCASSLTVNYGYTFGSGTRLTVV.